One sample yielded the 6 T cell receptor beta chains listed below, sequenced in a study of cytomegalovirus exposure and HLA in healthy donors. PCR was performed using 60 Vbeta and 13 Jbeta primers. Sequencing was performed with immunoSEQ multiplex PCR; in TCRdb, only in-frame clones are kept and a portion is missing. This sample yields 130,000 or so clones, of which roughly 80% are seen a single time; over 1.5% belongs to the top ten. Sample: PBMCs. All receptors come from a man aged 40-50 years in good health and CMV-seronegative.

The rearrangement uses TRBV6-6 and TRBJ2-7, with TRBD2 matching 10 bases. V shed 5 bases, J shed 2 bases, and the junction held 6 bases outside the gene matches. CDR3 length equals 15 residues. Germline assignment: CDR1 MNHNY and CDR2 SVGAGI (reference sequence). CDR3 DNA sequence: TGTGCCAGCAGTCGCCCCGGGACTAGCGCCTACGAGCAGTACTTC. Translation: CASSRPGTSAYEQYF.

This rearrangement joins TRBV30 to TRBJ1-1; 9 bases are a match to TRBD1. The germline V gene encodes CDR1 GTSNPN and CDR2 SVGIG (reference sequence). CDR3 length equals 15 residues. J gave up 0 bases and V 5 bases, and 7 bases lay outside the gene matches. The CDR3 is CAWDEGQGLNTEAFF. CDR3 DNA sequence: TGTGCCTGGGACGAGGGACAGGGATTGAACACTGAAGCTTTCTTT.

V gene TRBV19 combines with J gene TRBJ1-4, with 7 bases matching TRBD1. The length of the CDR3 is 11 residues. Germline assignment: CDR1 LNHDA and CDR2 SQIVND (reference sequence). V dropped 8 bases and J dropped 11; count of bases not matched to a gene: 5. CDR3 in DNA: TGTGCCAGTGGGACAGCCGGTAAACTGTTTTTT. Translating gives CASGTAGKLFF.

The gene calls are TRBV27 and TRBJ2-3; D may be TRBD2 (6 bases). The V and J ends lost 3 bases and 4 bases respectively, with 14 bases between them. The CDR3 covers 15 residues. Germline-derived CDR1 and CDR2 are MNHEY and SMNVEV (reference sequence). The CDR3 reads CASSFGRRGPDTQYF. The DNA of the CDR3 is TGTGCCAGCAGTTTCGGTAGGCGGGGCCCAGATACGCAGTATTTT.

The gene calls are TRBV19 and TRBJ2-3; 7 nucleotides line up with TRBD2. Germline CDR1 is LNHDA and CDR2 is SQIVND (reference sequence). The CDR3 covers 13 residues. Trimming cost V 7 bases and J 5 bases; bases outside gene matches: 6. In DNA form, the CDR3 reads TGTGCCAGTAAGAGCGGGGAGGTAGATACGCAGTATTTT. The encoded protein is CASKSGEVDTQYF.

The J gene is TRBJ2-1, the V gene TRBV9; D might be TRBD1 (5 bases). V dropped 3 bases and J dropped 10 bases, with 20 bases sitting between them. Germline CDR1 reads SGDLS; CDR2 reads YYNGEE. This CDR3 has 15 amino acids. CDR3: CASSEGPASNGEQFF. The CDR3 nucleotides are TGTGCCAGCAGCGAGGGGCCGGCCAGCAACGGGGAGCAGTTCTTC.